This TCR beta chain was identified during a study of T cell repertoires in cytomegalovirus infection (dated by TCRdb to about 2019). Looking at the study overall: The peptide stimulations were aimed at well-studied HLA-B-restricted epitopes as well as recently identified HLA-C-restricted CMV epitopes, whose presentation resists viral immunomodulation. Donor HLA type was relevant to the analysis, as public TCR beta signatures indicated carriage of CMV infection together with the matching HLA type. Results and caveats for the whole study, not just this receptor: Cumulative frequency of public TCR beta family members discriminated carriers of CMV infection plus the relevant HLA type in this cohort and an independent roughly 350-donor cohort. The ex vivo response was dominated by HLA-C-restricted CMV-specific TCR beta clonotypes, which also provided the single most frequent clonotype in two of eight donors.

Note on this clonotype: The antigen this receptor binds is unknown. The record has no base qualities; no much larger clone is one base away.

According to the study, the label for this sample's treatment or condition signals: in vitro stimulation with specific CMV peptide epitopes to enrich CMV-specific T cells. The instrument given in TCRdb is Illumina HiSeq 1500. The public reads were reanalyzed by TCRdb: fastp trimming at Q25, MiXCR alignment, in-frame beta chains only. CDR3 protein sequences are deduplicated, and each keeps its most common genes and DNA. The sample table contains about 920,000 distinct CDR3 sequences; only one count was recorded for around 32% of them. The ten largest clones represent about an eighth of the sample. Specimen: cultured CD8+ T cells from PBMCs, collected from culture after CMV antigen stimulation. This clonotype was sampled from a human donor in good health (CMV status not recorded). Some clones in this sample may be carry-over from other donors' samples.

The CDR3 corresponds to CASSYSAATDRGHGYTF. The DNA is TGTGCCAGCAGTTACTCCGCAGCCACCGACAGGGGGCATGGCTACACCTTC. In this chain, TRBV6-5 is recombined with TRBJ1-2, with 10 bases in between that match TRBD1. The germline V gene sets CDR1 to MNHEY and CDR2 to SVGAGI. The junction shows trimming of 0 bases on V and 6 bases on J, and the gene matches do not reach 10 bases of it. The CDR3 spans 17 residues, from the cysteine through the phenylalanine. Kept here is only the CDR3 DNA, which spans 51 bases and is read in frame from base 1.